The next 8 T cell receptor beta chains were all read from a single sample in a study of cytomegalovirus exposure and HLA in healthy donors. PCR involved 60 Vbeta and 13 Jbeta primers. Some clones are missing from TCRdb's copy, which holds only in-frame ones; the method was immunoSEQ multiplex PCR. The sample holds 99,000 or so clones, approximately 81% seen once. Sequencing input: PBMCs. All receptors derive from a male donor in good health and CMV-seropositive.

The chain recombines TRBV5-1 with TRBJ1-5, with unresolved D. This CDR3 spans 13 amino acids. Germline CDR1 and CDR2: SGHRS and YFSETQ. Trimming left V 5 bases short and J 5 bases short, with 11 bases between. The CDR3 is CASSEGMDQPQHF. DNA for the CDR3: TGCGCCAGCAGTGAGGGTATGGATCAGCCCCAGCATTTT.

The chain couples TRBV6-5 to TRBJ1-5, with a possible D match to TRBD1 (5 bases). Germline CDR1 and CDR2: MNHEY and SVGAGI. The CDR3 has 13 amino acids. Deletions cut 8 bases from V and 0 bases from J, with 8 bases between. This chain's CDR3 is CASGRDSNQPQHF. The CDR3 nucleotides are TGTGCCAGCGGCAGGGATAGCAATCAGCCCCAGCATTTT.

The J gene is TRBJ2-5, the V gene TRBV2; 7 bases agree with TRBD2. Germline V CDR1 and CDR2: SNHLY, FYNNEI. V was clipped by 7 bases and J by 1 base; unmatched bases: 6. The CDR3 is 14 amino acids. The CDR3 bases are TGTGCCAGCAAAGAGCGGGGCTTCCAAGAGACCCAGTACTTC. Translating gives CASKERGFQETQYF. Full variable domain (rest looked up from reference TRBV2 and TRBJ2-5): EPEVTQTPSHQVTQMGQEVILRCVPISNHLYFYWYRQILGQKVEFLVSFYNNEISEKSEIFDDQFSVERPDGSNFTLKIRSTKLEDSAMYFCASKERGFQETQYFGPGTRLLVL.

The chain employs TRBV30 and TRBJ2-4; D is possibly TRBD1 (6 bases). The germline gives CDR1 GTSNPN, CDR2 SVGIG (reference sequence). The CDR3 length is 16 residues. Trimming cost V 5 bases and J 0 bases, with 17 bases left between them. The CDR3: CAWGQGYTLAKNIQYF. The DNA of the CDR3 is TGTGCCTGGGGCCAGGGGTACACACTAGCCAAAAACATTCAGTACTTC.

Here the CDR3 reads CASSLSGGPNYGYTF. The CDR3 coding sequence is TGTGCCAGCAGCTTAAGCGGGGGGCCTAACTATGGCTACACCTTC. This sequence joins TRBV7-2 and TRBJ1-2; D perhaps matches TRBD1 (6 bases). The V and J ends lost 2 bases and 0 bases respectively, with 10 bases between them. Per germline, CDR1 SGHTA and CDR2 FQGNSA. The CDR3 length is 15 residues.

The CDR3 nucleotides are TGCGCCAGCAGCCAAGATTCCGGGGCAGCGGGGCACTACAATGAGCAGTTCTTC. It specifies CASSQDSGAAGHYNEQFF. V usage is TRBV4-1 and J usage is TRBJ2-1, with TRBD2 matching 7 bases. The CDR3 contains 18 residues. CDR1 and CDR2 (germline): MGHRA, YSYEKL. Trimming took 0 bases from V and 3 from J; bases not matched to a gene: 11.

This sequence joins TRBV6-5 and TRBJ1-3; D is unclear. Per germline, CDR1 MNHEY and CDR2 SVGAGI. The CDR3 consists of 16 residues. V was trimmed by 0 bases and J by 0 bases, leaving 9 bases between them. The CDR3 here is CASSYSSGHSGNTIYF. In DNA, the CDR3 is TGTGCCAGCAGTTACTCCTCTGGCCACTCTGGAAACACCATATATTTT.

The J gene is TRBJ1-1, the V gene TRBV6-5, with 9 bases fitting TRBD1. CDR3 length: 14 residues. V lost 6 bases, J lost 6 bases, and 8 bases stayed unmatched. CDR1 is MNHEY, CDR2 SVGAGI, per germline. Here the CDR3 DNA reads TGTGCCAGCAGAGACCCCGGGACAGGGCCTGAAGCTTTCTTT. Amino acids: CASRDPGTGPEAFF.